This T cell receptor beta chain was documented in a study of blood T cell repertoires in COVID-19. Study information: T cells, B-cell-depleted T cells, or PBMCs supplied cDNA or gDNA.

CDR1 DFQATT and CDR2 SNEGSKA come from the germline V gene (reference sequence). This CDR3 has 14 amino acids. Deletions cut 3 bases from V and 4 bases from J, with 12 bases between. Participants were placed into cohorts based on the clinical history they reported. Recovered status applied to Cohort 3 donors who had two consecutive negative PCRs. It also applied to those with clearance or with symptom resolution. Sequencing was performed with immunoSEQ multiplex PCR; in TCRdb, only in-frame clones are kept and a portion is missing. The sample includes 200,000 to 250,000 clones, roughly 84% of them seen just once.

The receptor's source is a woman in her thirties or forties who had recovered from COVID-19. The specimen sequenced was PBMCs or T cells enriched from blood (not recorded which). The chain couples TRBV20-1 to TRBJ2-2; D perhaps matches TRBD2 (6 bases). In DNA form, the CDR3 reads TGCAGTGCTAGTCGGGGGAGTGGCACCGGGGAGCTGTTTTTT. It codes for CSASRGSGTGELFF.